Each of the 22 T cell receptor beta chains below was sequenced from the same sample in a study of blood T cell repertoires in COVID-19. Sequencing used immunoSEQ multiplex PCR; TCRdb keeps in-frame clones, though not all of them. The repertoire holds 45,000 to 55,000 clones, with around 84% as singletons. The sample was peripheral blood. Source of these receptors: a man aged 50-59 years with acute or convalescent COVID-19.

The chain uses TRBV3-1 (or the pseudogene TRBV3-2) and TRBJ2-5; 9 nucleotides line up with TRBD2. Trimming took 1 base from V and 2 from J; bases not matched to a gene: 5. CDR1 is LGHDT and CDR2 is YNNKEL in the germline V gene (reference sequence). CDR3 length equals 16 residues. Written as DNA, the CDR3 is TGTGCCAGCAGCCAAGGGGAGCGGGGGGCTCAAGAGACCCAGTACTTC. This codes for CASSQGERGAQETQYF.

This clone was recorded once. The CDR3 spells CASSFLGGRDGEQFF. The CDR3 region has the DNA TGTGCCAGCAGCTTTCTTGGCGGGAGGGATGGGGAGCAGTTCTTC. The chain has TRBV5-4 and TRBJ2-1, with 9 bases fitting TRBD2. The V and J ends lost 2 bases and 10 bases, in that order; junction bases with no gene match: 10. The CDR3 length is 15 residues. The germline V gene has CDR1 SGHNT and CDR2 YYREEE (reference sequence).

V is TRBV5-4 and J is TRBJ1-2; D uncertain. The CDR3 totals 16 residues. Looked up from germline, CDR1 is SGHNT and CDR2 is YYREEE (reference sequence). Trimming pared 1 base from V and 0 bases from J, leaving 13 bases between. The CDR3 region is CASSLFQAGANYGYTF. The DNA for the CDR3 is TGTGCCAGCAGCTTGTTTCAGGCAGGCGCTAACTATGGCTACACCTTC.

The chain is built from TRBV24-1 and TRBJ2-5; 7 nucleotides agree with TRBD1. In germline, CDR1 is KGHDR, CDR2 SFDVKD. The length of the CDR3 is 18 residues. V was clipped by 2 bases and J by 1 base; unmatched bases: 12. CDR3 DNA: TGTGCCACCAGTGATTCACTTAGGACAGGAGAGCTCCAAGAGACCCAGTACTTC. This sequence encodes CATSDSLRTGELQETQYF.

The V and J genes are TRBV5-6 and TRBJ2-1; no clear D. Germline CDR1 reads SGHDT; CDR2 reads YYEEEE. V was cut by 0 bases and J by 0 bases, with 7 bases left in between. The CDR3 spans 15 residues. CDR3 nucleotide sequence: TGTGCCAGCAGCTTGGTGAAGAGCTCCTACAATGAGCAGTTCTTC. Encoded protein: CASSLVKSSYNEQFF.

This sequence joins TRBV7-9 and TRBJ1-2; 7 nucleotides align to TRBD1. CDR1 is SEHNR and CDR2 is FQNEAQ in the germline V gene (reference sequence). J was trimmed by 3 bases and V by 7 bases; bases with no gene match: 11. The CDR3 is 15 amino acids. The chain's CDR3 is CASTPIGGEDYGYTF. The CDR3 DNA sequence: TGTGCCAGCACACCGATAGGGGGCGAGGACTATGGCTACACCTTC.

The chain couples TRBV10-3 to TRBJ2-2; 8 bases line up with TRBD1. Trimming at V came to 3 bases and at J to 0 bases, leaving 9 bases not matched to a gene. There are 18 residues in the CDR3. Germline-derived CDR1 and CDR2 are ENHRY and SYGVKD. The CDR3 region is CAISEQGGGWSNTGELFF. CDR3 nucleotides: TGTGCCATCAGTGAACAGGGGGGTGGGTGGTCGAACACCGGGGAGCTGTTTTTT.

The CDR3 loop is CASSLAGGPVKTQYF. In DNA, the CDR3 is TGTGCCAGCAGTTTAGCGGGAGGGCCGGTGAAGACCCAGTACTTC. The rearrangement joins TRBV28 to TRBJ2-5; TRBD2 matches 9 bases. CDR3 length: 15 amino acids. V shed 2 bases and J 6 bases; nucleotides not matched to a gene: 7. Germline values: CDR1 MDHEN, CDR2 SYDVKM.

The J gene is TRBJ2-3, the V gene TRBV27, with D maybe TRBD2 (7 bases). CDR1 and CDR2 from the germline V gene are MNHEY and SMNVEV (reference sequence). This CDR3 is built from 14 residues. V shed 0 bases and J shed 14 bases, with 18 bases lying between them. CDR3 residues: CASSLSGQWGGWYF. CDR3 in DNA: TGTGCCAGCAGTTTATCCGGACAGTGGGGGGGATGGTATTTT.

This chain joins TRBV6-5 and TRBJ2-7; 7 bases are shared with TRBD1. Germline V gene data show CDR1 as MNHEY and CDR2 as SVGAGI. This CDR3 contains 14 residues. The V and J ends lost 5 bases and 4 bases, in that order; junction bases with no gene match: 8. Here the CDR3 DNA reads TGTGCCAGCAGTACTCGACAGGGACGATACGAGCAGTACTTC. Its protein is CASSTRQGRYEQYF.

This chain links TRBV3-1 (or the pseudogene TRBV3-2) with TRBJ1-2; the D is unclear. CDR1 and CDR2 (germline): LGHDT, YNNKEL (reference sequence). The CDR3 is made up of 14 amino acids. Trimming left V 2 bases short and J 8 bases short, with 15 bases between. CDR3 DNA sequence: TGTGCCAGCAGCCAATCTGCGGTTGGAGAGGGCTACACCTTC. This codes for CASSQSAVGEGYTF.

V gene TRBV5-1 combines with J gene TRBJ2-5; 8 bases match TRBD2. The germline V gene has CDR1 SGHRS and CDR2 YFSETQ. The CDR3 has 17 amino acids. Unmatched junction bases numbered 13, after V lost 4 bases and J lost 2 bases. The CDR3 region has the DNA TGCGCCAGCAGCCCGGGGGTAGCGGGACCTTCTCAAGAGACCCAGTACTTC. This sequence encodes CASSPGVAGPSQETQYF.

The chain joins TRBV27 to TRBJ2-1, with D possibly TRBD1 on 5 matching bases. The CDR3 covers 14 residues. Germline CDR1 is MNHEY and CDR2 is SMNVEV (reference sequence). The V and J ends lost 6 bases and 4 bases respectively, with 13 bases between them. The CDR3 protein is CASRTDTTYNEQFF. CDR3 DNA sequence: TGTGCCAGCAGGACAGATACGACTTACAATGAGCAGTTCTTC.

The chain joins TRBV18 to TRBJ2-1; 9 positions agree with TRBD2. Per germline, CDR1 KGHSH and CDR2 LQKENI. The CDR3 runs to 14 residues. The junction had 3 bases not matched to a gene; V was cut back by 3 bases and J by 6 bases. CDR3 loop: CASSPGTSSNEQFF. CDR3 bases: TGTGCCAGCTCACCTGGGACTAGCAGCAATGAGCAGTTCTTC.

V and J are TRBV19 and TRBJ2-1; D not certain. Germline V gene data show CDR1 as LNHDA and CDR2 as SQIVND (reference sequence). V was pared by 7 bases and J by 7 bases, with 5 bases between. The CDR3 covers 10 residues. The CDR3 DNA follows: TGTGCCAGTAAACAGAATGAGCAGTTCTTC. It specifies CASKQNEQFF.

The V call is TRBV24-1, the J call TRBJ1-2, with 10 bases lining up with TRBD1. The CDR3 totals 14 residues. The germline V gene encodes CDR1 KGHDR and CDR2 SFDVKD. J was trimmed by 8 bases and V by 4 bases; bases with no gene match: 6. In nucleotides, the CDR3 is TGTGCCACCAGTGACCGGGGACAGGGGTCGGGCTACACCTTC. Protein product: CATSDRGQGSGYTF.

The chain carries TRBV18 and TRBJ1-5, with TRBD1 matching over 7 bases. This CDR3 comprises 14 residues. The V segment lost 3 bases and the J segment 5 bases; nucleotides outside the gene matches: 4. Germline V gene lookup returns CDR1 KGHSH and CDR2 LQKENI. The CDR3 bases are TGTGCCAGCTCACCGGGGACAGATTATCAGCCCCAGCATTTT. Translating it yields CASSPGTDYQPQHF.

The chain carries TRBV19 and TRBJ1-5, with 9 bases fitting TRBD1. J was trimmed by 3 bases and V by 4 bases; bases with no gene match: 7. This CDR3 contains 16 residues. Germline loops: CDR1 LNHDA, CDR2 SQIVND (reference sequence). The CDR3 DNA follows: TGTGCCAGTAGTAGCCGGGACAGGGTTTTCAATCAGCCCCAGCATTTT. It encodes CASSSRDRVFNQPQHF.

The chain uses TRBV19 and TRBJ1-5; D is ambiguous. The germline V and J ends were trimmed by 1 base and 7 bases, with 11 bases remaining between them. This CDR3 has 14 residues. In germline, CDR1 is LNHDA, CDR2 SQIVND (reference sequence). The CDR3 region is CASSIGSERQPQHF. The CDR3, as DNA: TGTGCCAGTAGTATAGGTTCCGAGCGCCAGCCCCAGCATTTT. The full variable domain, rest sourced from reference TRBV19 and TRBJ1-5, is DGGITQSPKYLFRKEGQNVTLSCEQNLNHDAMYWYRQDPGQGLRLIYYSQIVNDFQKGDIAEGYSVSREKKESFPLTVTSAQKNPTAFYLCASSIGSERQPQHFGDGTRLSIL.

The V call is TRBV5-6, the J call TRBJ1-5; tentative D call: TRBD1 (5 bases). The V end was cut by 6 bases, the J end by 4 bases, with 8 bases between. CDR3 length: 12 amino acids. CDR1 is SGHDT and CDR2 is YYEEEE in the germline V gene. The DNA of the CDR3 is TGTGCCAGCACCGACAGAAATCAGCCCCAGCATTTT. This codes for CASTDRNQPQHF.

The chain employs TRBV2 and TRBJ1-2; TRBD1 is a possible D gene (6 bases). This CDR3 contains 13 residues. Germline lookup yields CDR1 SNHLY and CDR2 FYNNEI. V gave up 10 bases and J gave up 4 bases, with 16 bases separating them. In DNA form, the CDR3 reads TGTGCCATACAGGGCGAAACTATCTATGGCTACACCTTC. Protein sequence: CAIQGETIYGYTF. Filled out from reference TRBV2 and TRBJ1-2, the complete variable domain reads EPEVTQTPSHQVTQMGQEVILRCVPISNHLYFYWYRQILGQKVEFLVSFYNNEISEKSEIFDDQFSVERPDGSNFTLKIRSTKLEDSAMYFCAIQGETIYGYTFGSGTRLTVV.

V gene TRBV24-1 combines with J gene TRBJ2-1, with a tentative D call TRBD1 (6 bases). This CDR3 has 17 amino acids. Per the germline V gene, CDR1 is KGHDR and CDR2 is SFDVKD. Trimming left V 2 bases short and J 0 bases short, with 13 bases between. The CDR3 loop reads CATSDSLGQSSYNEQFF. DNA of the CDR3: TGTGCCACCAGTGATTCCCTCGGACAGAGCTCCTACAATGAGCAGTTCTTC.